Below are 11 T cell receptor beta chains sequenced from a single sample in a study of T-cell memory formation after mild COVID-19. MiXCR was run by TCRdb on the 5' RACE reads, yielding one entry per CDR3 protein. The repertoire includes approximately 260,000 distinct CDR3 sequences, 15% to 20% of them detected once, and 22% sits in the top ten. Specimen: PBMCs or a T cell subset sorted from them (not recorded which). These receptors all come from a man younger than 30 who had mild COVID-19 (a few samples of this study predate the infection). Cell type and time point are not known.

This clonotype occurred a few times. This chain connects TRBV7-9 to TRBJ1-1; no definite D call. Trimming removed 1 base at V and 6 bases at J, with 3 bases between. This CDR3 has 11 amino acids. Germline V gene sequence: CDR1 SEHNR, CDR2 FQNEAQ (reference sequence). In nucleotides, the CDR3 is TGTGCCAGCAGCTTAGACTCTGAAGCTTTCTTT. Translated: CASSLDSEAFF.

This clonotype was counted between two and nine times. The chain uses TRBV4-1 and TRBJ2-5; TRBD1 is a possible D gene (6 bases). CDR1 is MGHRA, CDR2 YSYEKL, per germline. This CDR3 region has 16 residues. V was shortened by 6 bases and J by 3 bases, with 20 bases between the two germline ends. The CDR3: CASSHPGTTLKETQYF. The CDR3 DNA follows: TGCGCCAGCAGTCATCCGGGGACAACCCTCAAAGAGACCCAGTACTTC.

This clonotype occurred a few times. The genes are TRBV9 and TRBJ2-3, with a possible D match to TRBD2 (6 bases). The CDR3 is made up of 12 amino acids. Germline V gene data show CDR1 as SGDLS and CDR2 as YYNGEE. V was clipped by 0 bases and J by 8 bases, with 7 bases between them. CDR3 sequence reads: CASSVVGGTQYF. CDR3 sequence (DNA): TGTGCCAGCAGCGTAGTGGGAGGTACGCAGTATTTT.

This CDR3 is CASSVDRGYTGELFF. The CDR3 DNA sequence: TGTGCCAGCAGCGTAGACAGGGGGTACACCGGGGAGCTGTTTTTT. The genes are TRBV9 and TRBJ2-2; 8 bases are a match to TRBD1. Looked up from germline, CDR1 is SGDLS and CDR2 is YYNGEE. V gave up 0 bases and J gave up 3 bases; unmatched junction bases: 1. This CDR3 comprises 15 residues. The full variable domain, rest sourced from reference TRBV9 and TRBJ2-2, is DSGVTQTPKHLITATGQRVTLRCSPRSGDLSVYWYQQSLDQGLQFLIQYYNGEERAKGNILERFSAQQFPDLHSELNLSSLELGDSALYFCASSVDRGYTGELFFGEGSRLTVL.

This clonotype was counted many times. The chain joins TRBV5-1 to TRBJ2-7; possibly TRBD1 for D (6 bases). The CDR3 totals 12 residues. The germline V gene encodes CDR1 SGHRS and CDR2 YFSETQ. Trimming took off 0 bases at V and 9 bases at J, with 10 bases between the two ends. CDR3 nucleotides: TGCGCCAGCAGCTTGGATCTAGGGGGGCAGTACTTC. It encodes CASSLDLGGQYF.

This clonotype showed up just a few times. Here the CDR3 reads CASSFPRVGGPHYNEQFF. The CDR3 region has the DNA TGTGCCAGCAGCTTCCCTCGCGTCGGGGGGCCTCACTACAATGAGCAGTTCTTC. The chain recombines TRBV7-2 with TRBJ2-1; D might be TRBD2 (7 bases). The CDR3 runs 18 residues. Trimming left V 3 bases short and J 3 bases short, with 21 bases between. Germline assignment: CDR1 SGHTA and CDR2 FQGNSA.

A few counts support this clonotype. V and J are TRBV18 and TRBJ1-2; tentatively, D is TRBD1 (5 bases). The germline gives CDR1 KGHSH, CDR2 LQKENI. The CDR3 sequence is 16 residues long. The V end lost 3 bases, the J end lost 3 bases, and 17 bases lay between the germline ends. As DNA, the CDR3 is TGTGCCAGCTCACCTTCCGGGGCGCGGAGTGACTATGGCTACACCTTC. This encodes CASSPSGARSDYGYTF.

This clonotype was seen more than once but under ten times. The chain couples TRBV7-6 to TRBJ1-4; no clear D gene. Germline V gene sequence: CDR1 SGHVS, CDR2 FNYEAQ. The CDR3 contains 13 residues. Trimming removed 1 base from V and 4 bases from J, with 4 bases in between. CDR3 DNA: TGTGCCAGCAGCTTAGGTGTTAATGAAAAACTGTTTTTT. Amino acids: CASSLGVNEKLFF.

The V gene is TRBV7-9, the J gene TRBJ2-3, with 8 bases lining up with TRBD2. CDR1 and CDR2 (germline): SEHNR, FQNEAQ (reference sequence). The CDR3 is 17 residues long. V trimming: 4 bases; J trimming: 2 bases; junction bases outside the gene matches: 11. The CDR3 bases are TGTGCCAGCAGCTCGACACGAGCGGGGGCCTCCACAGATACGCAGTATTTT. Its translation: CASSSTRAGASTDTQYF.

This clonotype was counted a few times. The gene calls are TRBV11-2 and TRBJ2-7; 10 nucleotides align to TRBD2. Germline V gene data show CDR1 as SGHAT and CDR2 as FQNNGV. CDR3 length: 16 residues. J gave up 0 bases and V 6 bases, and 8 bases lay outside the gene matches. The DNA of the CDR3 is TGTGCCAGCAGTCGCGGACTAGCGGAGAGCTCCTACGAGCAGTACTTC. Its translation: CASSRGLAESSYEQYF.

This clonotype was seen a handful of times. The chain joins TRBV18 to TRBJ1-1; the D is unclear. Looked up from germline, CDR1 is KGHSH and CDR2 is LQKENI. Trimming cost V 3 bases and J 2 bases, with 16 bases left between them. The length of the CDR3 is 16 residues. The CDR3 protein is CASSPRVSRRNTEAFF. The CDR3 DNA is TGTGCCAGCTCACCGAGAGTAAGTAGGAGAAACACTGAAGCTTTCTTT.